In its sample, the clone carrying this TCR beta chain was seen many times. What it binds is unknown. TCR beta CDR3 was amplified from genomic DNA by two-round multiplex PCR. Primers were specific to each TRBV and TRBJ gene in first-round PCR. From the multiplex PCR reads, TCRdb called clonotypes with MiXCR, one entry per CDR3 protein. The profile shows fewer than 40,000 distinct CDR3 sequences, 32% of them singletons. The sample comes from a study of prognosis after radiotherapy for stage I lung cancer. Overall study findings and caveats: Patients developing distant metastases showed lower Shannon entropy after stereotactic body radiation therapy.

Germline assignment: CDR1 MRHNA and CDR2 SNTAGT. Trimming pared 3 bases from V and 0 bases from J, leaving 5 bases between. This CDR3 has 14 residues. The source of this sequence is a donor aged 50 or older with non-small cell lung cancer. This chain uses TRBV6-4 with TRBJ2-2; D ambiguous. The sequences come from PBMCs, collected before or after stereotactic body radiation therapy (not recorded which). The CDR3 reads CASSDTPNTGELFF. Here the CDR3 DNA reads TGTGCCAGCAGTGATACACCGAACACCGGGGAGCTGTTTTTT.